This T cell receptor (beta chain) appears in the sequencing data of a study of cytomegalovirus exposure and HLA in healthy donors. Turning to the study itself: The platform used for the 95 to 150 validation repertoires matched that of the roughly 720 first-cohort repertoires, a later analysis reported.

Assay: immunoSEQ multiplex PCR; the TCRdb copy retains only in-frame clones and omits some. This table has some 320,000 clones, approximately 90% appearing once. This TCR was sampled from a woman aged 25 to 39 in good health and CMV-seropositive. Sequencing used PBMCs.

The CDR3 loop reads CATSRDLYSGRAFTGELFF. As DNA, the CDR3 is TGTGCCACCAGCAGAGACCTCTATAGCGGGAGGGCTTTCACCGGGGAGCTGTTTTTT. This rearrangement joins TRBV15 to TRBJ2-2; 11 nucleotides line up with TRBD2. Germline loops: CDR1 LNHNV, CDR2 YYDKDF (reference sequence). This CDR3 contains 19 residues. V lost 0 bases, J lost 4 bases, and 10 bases stayed unmatched.